This TCR beta chain was sequenced in a study of cytomegalovirus exposure and HLA in healthy donors (dated by TCRdb to the late 2010s). Regarding the study in general: An earlier analysis of approximately 640 of the donors reported approximately 290 Gb of sequence data and around 120 million unique TCR beta sequences from about 179 million T cells. Genome-wide SNP genotypes for about 60% of the 666 donors were used in a later genetic analysis, which treated that subset as a discovery cohort. Five DR-DQ haplotypes were treated as single units for association and clustering because of strong linkage in the cohort. An early release that covered roughly 600 HLA-typed donors contained around 300 gigabases of sequencing data and 75 million to 100 million unique TCR sequences. To predict cytomegalovirus infection status, the study combined high-throughput TCR immunosequencing, statistical association of individual TCRs with disease status, and machine learning. HLA typing included class I and class II loci at four-digit resolution. The T cell repertoires of under 750 subjects were profiled by immunosequencing and related to cytomegalovirus serostatus. Rather than using new phenotypic data, the later analysis identified candidate immune exposures from TCR beta sequences and from how often those sequences occurred across donors. The number of typed donors differed by locus: about 620-630 for A, B, C, DRB1 and DQB1; some 540 for DQA1; over 600 for DPA1; and roughly 490 for DPB1. The study aimed to test whether signatures of past pathogen exposure could be identified by cataloging public T cell receptors. Alongside the repertoire data, information on donor age, sex, ethnicity and CMV serostatus was compiled. The genetic ancestry cluster associated with self-reported Caucasian donors included 81% of the roughly 400 genotyped donors. An earlier analysis of some 500 of the donors applied high-throughput TCR beta sequencing to assess whether each TCR beta V gene segment acted as functional or pseudogenic. All discovery cohort repertoires had been generated on a single sequencing platform. A later analysis re-analyzed previously published TCR beta repertoires from roughly 690 donors and added high-resolution HLA genotyping to study TCR occurrence patterns. Along with the approximately 700-subject first cohort, a separate validation cohort of over 90 different subjects was used. Across around 400 genotyped donors of the cohort, an average of 235,054 unique TCR beta nucleotide sequences per donor were sequenced, and around 19% of those sequences were non-productive. What the research found in general, with its limitations: Linkage disequilibrium might explain the correlated functional status among segregating V segments, but an unknown experimental factor could not be ruled out. At a false discovery rate of 0.05, a later analysis linked fewer than 20,000 TCR beta sequences to specific HLA alleles. In both the original and validation cohorts, the classifier was reported to diagnose cytomegalovirus status with high specificity and sensitivity. An association between a missense DCLRE1C variant and V-gene and J-gene trimming of TCR beta chains was found in a later genetic analysis and replicated in an independent cohort. According to a later analysis, TCR association rates differed among HLA loci, with DRB1 alleles showing the most associated TCRs and HLA-C alleles showing the fewest. A later analysis found that most CMV-associated TCR beta chains appeared HLA-restricted, with HLA associations seemingly driven largely by CMV exposure. According to a later analysis, parvovirus B19, influenza, CMV and Epstein-Barr virus appeared linked to several top co-occurrence clusters. A few of the identified cytomegalovirus-associated TCR beta chains were confirmed in vitro to be specific for cytomegalovirus antigens. The 87-base-pair reads could not distinguish some IMGT-functional V segments, including TRBV6-2 and TRBV6-3, so those segments were excluded. Because some donors lacked HLA typing at each locus, the association tests relied only on the typed subset. Most TCR sequences were seen in very few donors, while some public TCRs were found in many individuals. A further reported finding was that TCR beta sequences accurately predicted the HLA-A and HLA-B alleles for most subjects in the first cohort. Because counts were too low, seventeen rarely observed V segments, including chromosome 9 orphons, were left out of the earlier analysis of a few hundred of the donors. The study listed around 160 TCR beta chains as associated with cytomegalovirus. This cohort had only TCR beta chains sequenced, and the lack of alpha or paired-chain data limited which features could be detected. The presence/absence analyses assumed that sequencing depth was roughly uniform across donors, and that assumption may not be true. In an earlier analysis of under 600 of the donors, most TCR beta V segments were observed in productive rearrangements about 87% or about 30% of the time, broadly matching IMGT annotations. A later analysis found that HLA-associated TCR beta chains were more clonally expanded and had lower generation probabilities than equally common non-associated chains. The only immune exposure information available for the cohort was CMV serostatus. In a later genetic analysis, fewer N-insertions in productive TCRs were reported among donors in an Asian-associated ancestry cluster than the approximately 670-donor mean. The authors suggested that the approach could potentially be extended to other disease states and immunological phenotypes. Strong co-occurrence of HLA alleles, especially DR and DQ, made assigning TCR associations to individual alleles difficult. A group of highly shared sequence variants was considered likely to be a technical artifact of the sequencing pipeline.

Libraries were constructed by the immunoSEQ multiplex PCR assay. The multiplex PCR relied on a mix of 60 forward primers for TCR Vbeta segments and 13 reverse primers for TCR Jbeta segments. The CDR3 region of rearranged TCR beta genes was amplified from genomic DNA with a multiplex PCR assay. Amplified TCR beta libraries were sequenced as 87-base-pair reads on the Illumina HiSeq System. The paper's processing steps were these. In a later analysis, tens of millions of unique TCR beta chains were counted across the approximately 620 repertoires, and roughly 10 million of these chains were shared by at least two donors. To remove PCR and sequencing errors, raw reads were error-corrected and collapsed into unique sequences using a nearest-neighbor algorithm that merged closely related sequences. To assign V, D and J gene segments, CDR3 sequences were aligned to IMGT reference sequences. For a sequence to be retained, at least a six-nucleotide match to both a V gene segment and a J gene segment was required. A rearrangement counted as productive if the CDR3 had no stop codons and remained in frame with V and J, and every other rearrangement counted as non-productive. Following IMGT convention, CDR3 was defined as the stretch from the second conserved V-encoded cysteine up to the conserved J-encoded phenylalanine. Sequences without an unambiguous match to a single V gene segment were excluded from the earlier analysis of 587 of the donors. An earlier analysis of around 600 of the donors classified V segments as functional when productive rearrangements were above 56.7% and as segregating when the standard deviation between donors was above 5%. A statistical classification framework was developed to diagnose cytomegalovirus status using the catalog of TCR beta chain sequences. In a later analysis, TCR nucleotide sequences were compared against IMGT/GENE-DB human TR gene sequences so that V and J genes could be assigned. Using the TCRdist pipeline, a later analysis assigned CDR3 sequences along with most-parsimonious VDJ recombination scenarios. In a later analysis, each TCR beta chain was defined by its CDR3 amino acid sequence together with its V-gene family, and reads without a unique V-gene family were excluded. To address suspected cross-contamination and a sequencing artifact, a later analysis removed approximately 590 highly shared, low-generation-probability nucleotide sequences. A later analysis calculated a clonal expansion index for each public chain from normalized within-repertoire ranks of inferred template counts. In a later analysis, generation probabilities were computed using a VDJ recombination model fitted to out-of-frame rearrangements, and the results were checked against IGoR. In a later analysis, hypergeometric tests were used to score TCR-TCR, TCR-HLA and TCR-CMV co-occurrence, with a repertoire-size bias correction applied to TCR pairs. In a later analysis, false discovery rates were estimated by permuting HLA or CMV assignments 20 times. A later analysis grouped co-occurring TCRs with DBSCAN, adding TCRdist sequence similarity when clustering within HLA-allele-positive subsets. Co-occurrence clustering excluded repertoires with fewer than 30,000 or more than 120,000 public chains, plus five with anomalous nucleotide sharing. TCRdb obtained this table from immuneACCESS and retained in-frame rearrangements with V and J assigned. These tables miss some clones; where compared with another copy, unresolved V genes account for less than half of the shortfall, and the remainder is unexplained. V and J calls and clone size are those listed in that table; D and trimming were worked out from the DNA. This sample is represented by over 150,000 clones; around 75% of them were singletons. Together, the top ten hold approximately 1.3% of the sample.

V loses 4 bases of germline sequence and J loses 0 bases, and the interval between the two ends is 6 bases. From the cysteine up to the phenylalanine, the CDR3 has a length of 14 residues. Just the 42-base CDR3 DNA is kept, in frame starting at base 1. The germline V gene sets CDR1 to MNHEY and CDR2 to SVGAGI. On this clone itself: Its antigen remains undetermined. It has no much larger one-base neighbor in the sample; base qualities were not kept.

The cohort comprised 710 or so healthy bone marrow donors. At the time of sampling, every cohort member was nominally healthy, though immune exposures that went unrecorded were likely present. The donor was CMV seronegative and was included in the group of 352 seronegative cohort members. Every donor gave a peripheral blood sample, and the peripheral blood mononuclear cells from that sample were used for TCR beta sequencing. The Qiagen DNeasy Blood Extraction Kit was used to extract genomic DNA from the blood cell samples. The receptor was isolated from a man aged 18-30 years in good health and CMV-seronegative. The sample comprised PBMCs. This sequence uses TRBV6-5 and TRBJ2-2; the D gene remains uncertain. The CDR3 region has the sequence CASSSLPNTGELFF. The DNA is TGTGCCAGCAGTTCTCTCCCGAACACCGGGGAGCTGTTTTTT.